This passage covers 31 T cell receptor beta chains from one sample sequenced in a study of response to subunit inactivated influenza vaccine. One entry per CDR3 protein results from TCRdb running MiXCR on the RT-PCR reads. Of over 150,000 distinct CDR3 sequences listed, roughly 10% are singletons. The sequencing used CD8+ T cells sorted from PBMCs, collected roughly 24 months after vaccination. Receptors originate from a man between 50 and 75 years old who received an inactivated influenza vaccine.

The gene calls are TRBV13 and TRBJ2-4, with D possibly called TRBD1 or TRBD2 (5 bases each). Germline V gene lookup returns CDR1 PRHDT and CDR2 FYEKMQ (reference sequence). Trimming pared 0 bases from V and 11 bases from J, leaving 20 bases between. The CDR3 contains 16 residues. The CDR3 sequence is CASSLGFGDGVHVQYF. CDR3 nucleotides: TGTGCCAGCAGCTTAGGGTTTGGGGACGGCGTTCATGTTCAGTACTTC.

The chain uses TRBV6-2 or TRBV6-3 and TRBJ2-4; the D is unclear. V was cut by 2 bases and J by 2 bases, with 7 bases left in between. The CDR3 is made up of 14 amino acids. Germline CDR1 is MNHEY and CDR2 is SVGEGT. In DNA, the CDR3 is TGTGCCAGCAGTTACAGCAGCTCCAAAAACATTCAGTACTTC. Its protein is CASSYSSSKNIQYF.

This clonotype has more than one count but fewer than ten. This chain uses TRBV27 with TRBJ1-5; maybe TRBD1 (6 bases). This CDR3 is 15 amino acids long. The V gene's germline CDR1 is MNHEY and CDR2 SMNVEV (reference sequence). V lost 1 base and J 6 bases, leaving 13 bases between the germline ends. CDR3 sequence reads: CASSLYPGVAQPQHF. DNA of the CDR3: TGTGCCAGCAGTTTATACCCAGGGGTTGCTCAGCCCCAGCATTTT.

This clonotype was picked up a small number of times. The rearrangement links TRBV6-5 to TRBJ1-4; 9 positions match TRBD1. The germline gives CDR1 MNHEY, CDR2 SVGAGI. CDR3 length: 19 amino acids. V shed 7 bases, J shed 1 base, and the junction held 16 bases outside the gene matches. The CDR3 DNA reads TGTGCCAGCATTAACCGGGACAGGGTCCTTCTTGGAACTAATGAAAAACTGTTTTTT. Encoded protein: CASINRDRVLLGTNEKLFF.

This clonotype turned up a few times. The rearrangement links TRBV14 to TRBJ1-5; D uncertain. The CDR3 contains 15 residues. V lost 1 base and J 3 bases, leaving 10 bases between the germline ends. Per the germline V gene, CDR1 is SGHDN and CDR2 is FVKESK. The CDR3: CASSQAGSNNQPQHF. CDR3 in DNA: TGTGCCAGCAGCCAAGCGGGGTCGAACAATCAGCCCCAGCATTTT.

This clonotype has only a few counts. The chain recombines TRBV6-5 with TRBJ2-3; D is possibly TRBD2 (5 bases). This CDR3 comprises 17 residues. Germline CDR1 MNHEY, CDR2 SVGAGI. Trimming removed 2 bases at V and 1 base at J, with 16 bases between. CDR3 sequence: CASSYAVGAGGTDTQYF. In DNA form, the CDR3 reads TGTGCCAGCAGTTACGCCGTCGGTGCCGGGGGCACAGATACGCAGTATTTT.

V and J are TRBV27 and TRBJ1-1; 8 positions agree with TRBD1. V dropped 2 bases and J dropped 5; count of bases not matched to a gene: 10. The CDR3 extends over 16 amino acids. Germline assignment: CDR1 MNHEY and CDR2 SMNVEV (reference sequence). CDR3 sequence: CASSLAGRGLVTEAFF. The CDR3 region has the DNA TGTGCCAGCAGTTTAGCCGGCAGGGGGCTCGTGACTGAAGCTTTCTTT.

The chain has TRBV10-3 and TRBJ1-3; perhaps TRBD1 as D (6 bases). Trimming removed 3 bases at V and 0 bases at J, with 12 bases between. From germline, CDR1 is ENHRY and CDR2 SYGVKD. The CDR3 totals 16 residues. CDR3 loop: CAISDKDSLSGNTIYF. In nucleotides, the CDR3 is TGTGCCATCAGTGATAAGGACAGCCTCTCTGGAAACACCATATATTTT.

This clonotype was picked up many times. The chain uses TRBV24-1 and TRBJ2-3; TRBD2 aligns across 9 bases. V lost 5 bases, J lost 2 bases, and 7 bases stayed unmatched. The CDR3 length is 16 residues. Germline V gene lookup returns CDR1 KGHDR and CDR2 SFDVKD. Written as DNA, the CDR3 is TGTGCCACCAGTGCAAAACTAGCGGGCTCCACAGATACGCAGTATTTT. Translating it yields CATSAKLAGSTDTQYF.

On this clonotype itself: Since a much larger clone is just one base distant, this may be a read error. The chain carries TRBV6-5 and TRBJ1-4; D gene unclear. Germline V CDR1 and CDR2: MNHEY, SVGAGI. CDR3 length equals 15 residues. The CDR3 region is CASSYSGPSNDKLFF. CDR3 nucleotide sequence: TGTGCCAGCAGTTACTCAGGCCCGTCTAATGATAAACTGTTTTTT.

This sequence joins TRBV25-1 and TRBJ2-7, with TRBD2 matching over 9 bases. V lost 7 bases to trimming and J lost 6 bases; unmatched junction nucleotides: 10. The CDR3 spans 14 residues. Germline V gives CDR1 MGHDK, CDR2 SYGVNS. This CDR3 is CASTSGGSLREQYF. CDR3 nucleotide sequence: TGTGCCAGCACCAGCGGGGGGTCCCTCCGCGAGCAGTACTTC.

This clonotype has more than one count but fewer than ten. The V gene is TRBV9, the J gene TRBJ2-6; 7 bases line up with TRBD2. CDR1 SGDLS and CDR2 YYNGEE come from the germline V gene. V lost 0 bases and J lost 2; bases outside the gene matches: 2. The CDR3 contains 16 residues. CDR3 region: CASSVGRGAGANVLTF. The CDR3 nucleotides read TGTGCCAGCAGCGTAGGACGGGGGGCTGGGGCCAACGTCCTGACTTTC.

This clonotype came up once. The chain recombines TRBV20-1 with TRBJ2-5; possibly TRBD2 for D (5 bases). The CDR3 is 12 amino acids. V lost 4 bases, J lost 2 bases, and 8 bases lay in between. From germline, CDR1 is DFQATT and CDR2 SNEGSKA (reference sequence). CDR3 amino acids: CSATDWQETQYF. In nucleotides, the CDR3 is TGCAGTGCTACGGACTGGCAAGAGACCCAGTACTTC.

This clonotype was seen a handful of times. This chain links TRBV4-3 with TRBJ2-3, with 10 positions matching TRBD1. This CDR3 has 16 residues. The trim removed 5 bases at V and 4 bases at J, leaving 9 bases unmatched. The germline CDR1 and CDR2 sequences are LGHNA and YSLEER. The DNA for the CDR3 is TGCGCCAGCAGCGGAACGACAGGGGGCGCAGCAGATACGCAGTATTTT. Its protein product is CASSGTTGGAADTQYF.

In its sample, this clonotype ranks as large (0.1 to 1%). The genes are TRBV5-1 and TRBJ2-7; D unresolved. The CDR3 contains 10 residues. The V gene lost 7 bases and the J gene lost 1 base, with 3 bases spanning the gap. Per germline, CDR1 SGHRS and CDR2 YFSETQ. The CDR3 spells CASGSYEQYF. The CDR3 DNA follows: TGCGCCAGCGGATCCTACGAGCAGTACTTC.

This clonotype was picked up a small number of times. The chain joins TRBV6-5 to TRBJ2-5; tentative D call: TRBD2 (7 bases). The ends were cut back, 0 bases at V and 2 bases at J, with 13 bases in the middle. Germline assignment: CDR1 MNHEY and CDR2 SVGAGI. The length of the CDR3 is 16 residues. The CDR3 sequence: CASSYSAGAPQETQYF. The CDR3 DNA sequence: TGTGCCAGCAGTTACTCCGCGGGGGCCCCACAAGAGACCCAGTACTTC.

This sequence joins TRBV2 and TRBJ2-7; the match to TRBD2 covers 7 bases. With V trimmed by 10 bases and J by 2 bases, 8 bases remained unmatched. CDR1 is SNHLY and CDR2 is FYNNEI in the germline V gene. This CDR3 is 13 amino acids long. CDR3 in DNA: TGTGCCAACTCTGCCGGGAGGACCTACGAGCAGTACTTC. It codes for CANSAGRTYEQYF.

The V and J genes are TRBV10-2 and TRBJ2-1; 8 bases match TRBD2. The CDR3 has 15 residues. J lost 8 bases, V lost 2 bases, and 8 bases had no gene match. The germline CDR1 and CDR2 sequences are WSHSY and SAAADI. The CDR3 loop reads CASSEVAGGPYEQFF. In DNA, the CDR3 is TGCGCCAGCAGTGAGGTGGCGGGAGGCCCCTATGAGCAGTTCTTC.

This clonotype was recorded many times. The chain recombines TRBV7-6 with TRBJ1-5; 10 nucleotides agree with TRBD1. The germline CDR1 and CDR2 sequences are SGHVS and FNYEAQ. Losses at the gene ends were 5 bases for V and 5 bases for J; bases not matched to a gene: 3. CDR3 length equals 14 residues. CDR3: CASSAGTGDQPQHF. CDR3 sequence (DNA): TGTGCCAGCAGCGCAGGGACAGGGGATCAGCCCCAGCATTTT.

As concerns this clonotype: The conserved final phenylalanine or tryptophan is absent from the CDR3, which likely points to a read error. The DNA is omitted, as the CDR3 cannot be located on it reliably, and the CDR3 follows TCRdb's listing. J is TRBJ2-7 and V is TRBV14; TRBD2, as called in the table, went unchecked against the DNA. Germline CDR1 SGHDN, CDR2 FVKESK. The CDR3 totals 14 residues, both ends included. CDR3 loop: CASSQVVIQREAGG.

In this sample, this clonotype turned up many times. DNA of the CDR3: TGTGCCAGCAGCTCACTTCGGGACGCACAAGAGACCCAGTACTTC. Its translation: CASSSLRDAQETQYF. The chain uses TRBV7-2 and TRBJ2-5; D possibly uses TRBD1 or TRBD2 (5 bases each). The CDR3 has 15 residues. CDR1 is SGHTA and CDR2 is FQGNSA in the germline V gene. Deletions cut 4 bases from V and 2 bases from J, with 14 bases between.

The chain couples TRBV9 to TRBJ2-6, with D maybe TRBD1 (6 bases). In germline, CDR1 is SGDLS, CDR2 YYNGEE. The CDR3 runs 17 residues. V lost 1 base to trimming and J lost 0 bases, with 11 bases between them. The CDR3 here is CASSVTGQPSGANVLTF. DNA for the CDR3: TGTGCCAGCAGCGTAACTGGACAGCCCTCTGGGGCCAACGTCCTGACTTTC.

The genes are TRBV28 and TRBJ2-7, with D possibly matching TRBD2 (5 bases). Germline V CDR1 and CDR2: MDHEN, SYDVKM. CDR3 length equals 12 residues. Trimming removed 5 bases at V and 5 bases at J, with 10 bases between. Here the CDR3 reads CASSRLRDEQYF. Written as DNA, the CDR3 is TGTGCCAGCAGTAGGTTGCGGGACGAGCAGTACTTC.

The chain is built from TRBV30 and TRBJ2-2; D possibly uses TRBD1 or TRBD2 (5 bases each). The ends were cut back, 3 bases at V and 3 bases at J, with 8 bases in the middle. The CDR3 totals 13 residues. Germline V CDR1 and CDR2: GTSNPN, SVGIG (reference sequence). CDR3 sequence: CAWSWDHTGELFF. In nucleotides, the CDR3 is TGTGCCTGGAGCTGGGACCACACCGGGGAGCTGTTTTTT.

The chain couples TRBV7-2 to TRBJ2-7; tentative D call: TRBD2 (6 bases). The CDR3 covers 16 residues. Trimming shortened V by 1 base and J by 0 bases, and 13 bases separated the two germline ends. Germline lookup yields CDR1 SGHTA and CDR2 FQGNSA. The CDR3, as DNA: TGTGCCAGCAGCTTAGGTGGGGGGTTTAGCTCCTACGAGCAGTACTTC. It codes for CASSLGGGFSSYEQYF.

There are a few counts of this clonotype. The gene calls are TRBV12-3 or TRBV12-4 and TRBJ1-2, with a possible D match to TRBD1 (5 bases). CDR3 size: 13 residues. V was cut by 7 bases and J by 2 bases, with 11 bases left in between. In DNA, the CDR3 is TGTGCCAGCACCCAGACAGTAAACTATGGCTACACCTTC. It encodes CASTQTVNYGYTF.

This clonotype was counted a few times. The chain joins TRBV12-3 or TRBV12-4 to TRBJ2-7; D uncertain. The CDR3 runs to 16 residues. With 1 base removed from V and 0 bases from J, the gap between germline ends came to 13 bases. CDR3 in amino acids: CASSLGGPPSSYEQYF. The DNA for the CDR3 is TGTGCCAGCAGTTTAGGCGGACCGCCGAGCTCCTACGAGCAGTACTTC.

This chain connects TRBV5-6 to TRBJ2-7; D perhaps matches TRBD1 (6 bases). The V end lost 4 bases, the J end lost 5 bases, and 19 bases lay between the germline ends. Germline CDR1 is SGHDT and CDR2 is YYEEEE. This CDR3 contains 15 residues. CDR3 in amino acids: CASSIGQTFMDEQYF. CDR3 nucleotides: TGTGCCAGCAGCATCGGACAGACTTTTATGGACGAGCAGTACTTC.

Here the CDR3 reads CASSKQGFGKNIQYF. In DNA form, the CDR3 reads TGTGCCAGCAGCAAACAGGGATTTGGCAAAAACATTCAGTACTTC. The genes are TRBV21-1 and TRBJ2-4; the table's D gene call, TRBD1, was not cross checked with the DNA. TRBV21-1 corresponds to a pseudogene. CDR3 length: 15 amino acids.

This rearrangement joins TRBV7-9 to TRBJ2-7; weak D call: TRBD2 (6 bases). Germline CDR1 is SEHNR and CDR2 is FQNEAQ (reference sequence). Trimming shortened V by 3 bases and J by 3 bases, and 15 bases separated the two germline ends. CDR3 length equals 15 residues. In DNA form, the CDR3 reads TGTGCCAGCAGCTTGGGAGTAGCGGTGGACTACGAGCAGTACTTC. Translation: CASSLGVAVDYEQYF.

This clonotype was recorded at least ten times. This rearrangement joins TRBV5-1 to TRBJ2-2; 8 bases are a match to TRBD1. Germline V gene sequence: CDR1 SGHRS, CDR2 YFSETQ. The trim removed 5 bases at V and 6 bases at J, leaving 9 bases unmatched. This CDR3 comprises 15 residues. The CDR3 DNA is TGCGCCAGCAGACAGGACAGGGTCTCGGCCGGGGAGCTGTTTTTT. Protein sequence: CASRQDRVSAGELFF.